Here is one T cell receptor (beta chain) with its context. Its specificity is unknown. This entry is derived from a study of identifying expanded T cells in peripheral blood. No infections or other immune events were documented during collection. The study, taken as a whole, reports: Across healthy donors, higher total template counts meant significantly greater roughly 2-week count variance.

The data were produced by immunoSEQ multiplex PCR, yet TCRdb's version contains in-frame clones alone and is incomplete. The sample shows about 91,000 clones, about 91% of them seen only once. This receptor was obtained from a person aged 18-70 years in good health. The material sequenced was blood.

As DNA, the CDR3 is TGTGCCAGCTCACTAAGCTTTGGGGGACAGGGCTTCTACGAGCAGTACTTC. It codes for CASSLSFGGQGFYEQYF. The chain is built from TRBV18 and TRBJ2-7, with 9 bases identical to TRBD1. The CDR3 loop spans 17 amino acids. The V gene end was trimmed by 4 bases and the J gene end by 3 bases; junction bases not matched to a gene: 13. The V gene's germline CDR1 is KGHSH and CDR2 LQKENI.